The 5 T cell receptor beta chains listed next were all sequenced from one sample in a study of blood T cell repertoires in COVID-19. TCRdb's copy holds only in-frame clones and misses some; the assay was immunoSEQ multiplex PCR. The repertoire holds around 370,000 clones, with 85% to 90% as singletons. Sequencing used peripheral blood. Receptors originate from a woman between 50 and 59 years old with COVID-19, enrolled during active disease.

The chain is built from TRBV15 and TRBJ2-7, with D possibly being TRBD1 (6 bases). The V gene's germline CDR1 is LNHNV and CDR2 YYDKDF (reference sequence). There are 14 residues in the CDR3. Trimming shortened V by 3 bases and J by 3 bases, and 12 bases separated the two germline ends. The CDR3 region has the DNA TGTGCCACCAGCAGGGCTATACAGGGCTACGAGCAGTACTTC. Protein sequence: CATSRAIQGYEQYF.

The rearrangement links TRBV7-3 to TRBJ2-2, with 12 bases aligning to TRBD2. This CDR3 comprises 18 residues. Germline CDR1 SGHTA, CDR2 FQGTGA. The V and J ends lost 2 bases and 5 bases, in that order; junction bases with no gene match: 9. CDR3 sequence: CASSLRLLAGGSTGELFF. As DNA, the CDR3 is TGTGCCAGCAGCTTACGGTTGCTAGCGGGAGGGTCGACCGGGGAGCTGTTTTTT.

This chain connects TRBV18 to TRBJ1-5; tentatively, D is TRBD1 (5 bases). Trimming took 6 bases from V and 11 from J, leaving 11 bases between them. The CDR3 is 11 residues long. The V gene's germline CDR1 is KGHSH and CDR2 LQKENI. The CDR3 DNA sequence: TGTGCCAGCTCCGCTGGGGGGTCCCAGCATTTT. This codes for CASSAGGSQHF. Looking up the rest from reference TRBV18 and TRBJ1-5 gives the full variable domain: NAGVMQNPRHLVRRRGQEARLRCSPMKGHSHVYWYRQLPEEGLKFMVYLQKENIIDESGMPKERFSAEFPKEGPSILRIQQVVRGDSAAYFCASSAGGSQHFGDGTRLSIL.

The V and J genes are TRBV6-5 and TRBJ2-5; TRBD1 aligns across 10 bases. Germline lookup yields CDR1 MNHEY and CDR2 SVGAGI. The CDR3 contains 13 residues. V was pared by 6 bases and J by 6 bases, with 4 bases of the junction left unmatched. CDR3 sequence reads: CASRGQGKKTQYF. The CDR3 DNA follows: TGTGCCAGCAGGGGACAGGGGAAAAAGACCCAGTACTTC.

The V gene is TRBV5-1, the J gene TRBJ2-7; TRBD1 is a possible D gene (5 bases). The CDR3 covers 14 residues. Germline V lookup: CDR1 SGHRS, CDR2 YFSETQ. The germline V and J ends were trimmed by 0 bases and 3 bases, with 10 bases remaining between them. The DNA of the CDR3 is TGCGCCAGCAGCTTGGCTGGTGACAGCTACGAGCAGTACTTC. This translates into CASSLAGDSYEQYF.